Each of the 14 T cell receptor beta chains below was sequenced from the same sample in a study of a mutant IDH1 vaccine in newly diagnosed glioma. The antigens these receptors bind are not known. Stated time point: week 23, last vaccination. Vaccinated patients received 300 ug of mutant IDH1 20-mer peptide per dose, with topical imiquimod. Produced via immunoSEQ multiplex PCR; TCRdb's table is partial and in-frame only. The data hold over 35,000 clones, with roughly four fifths observed a single time. Here the sequenced sample was PBMCs, taken from a glioma patient whose treatment included an IDH1 peptide vaccine. Every receptor here comes from a man aged 35 to 55 with glioma.

The chain joins TRBV7-2 to TRBJ2-5; 8 nucleotides match TRBD2. V trimming: 5 bases; J trimming: 2 bases; junction bases outside the gene matches: 4. The CDR3 totals 14 residues. Germline values: CDR1 SGHTA, CDR2 FQGNSA. CDR3 in DNA: TGTGCCAGCAGCCCTGTAGCGGGGCAAGAGACCCAGTACTTC. Translating it yields CASSPVAGQETQYF.

V and J are TRBV5-4 and TRBJ2-5; 10 nucleotides match TRBD2. CDR3 length: 16 amino acids. CDR1 is SGHNT and CDR2 is YYREEE in the germline V gene (reference sequence). V lost 2 bases, J lost 7 bases, and 11 bases stayed unmatched. For the CDR3, the DNA is TGTGCCAGCAGCTTAGAGGCGGAGCGGGAGGGCGGGACCCAGTACTTC. Translation gives CASSLEAEREGGTQYF.

This rearrangement joins TRBV2 to TRBJ2-1; D perhaps matches TRBD2 (5 bases). Germline loops: CDR1 SNHLY, CDR2 FYNNEI. This CDR3 contains 16 residues. The V and J ends lost 2 bases and 7 bases respectively, with 18 bases between them. DNA of the CDR3: TGTGCCAGCAGTGAACCGCGGACCGGGGTTGTTAATGAGCAGTTCTTC. Its protein product is CASSEPRTGVVNEQFF.

This chain uses TRBV19 with TRBJ1-4; a possible D gene is TRBD1 (6 bases). V dropped 6 bases and J dropped 7 bases, with 12 bases sitting between them. CDR1 and CDR2 (germline): LNHDA, SQIVND (reference sequence). This CDR3 contains 13 residues. CDR3 residues: CASSDRFGEKLFF. The CDR3 coding sequence is TGTGCCAGTAGCGACAGGTTTGGTGAAAAACTGTTTTTT.

The rearrangement joins TRBV11-2 to TRBJ2-7; D uncertain. Germline V CDR1 and CDR2: SGHAT, FQNNGV. The CDR3 covers 11 residues. V lost 5 bases and J lost 2, with 4 bases in between. Written as DNA, the CDR3 is TGTGCCAGCAGCCGTGCCTACGAGCAGTACTTC. Residues: CASSRAYEQYF.

The chain uses TRBV9 and TRBJ2-5; TRBD2 matches 14 bases. Germline-derived CDR1 and CDR2 are SGDLS and YYNGEE. This CDR3 region has 17 residues. With V trimmed by 4 bases and J by 2 bases, 7 bases remained unmatched. The CDR3 nucleotides are TGTGCCAGCAGCTCCCGGACTAGCGGGGGGTCACAAGAGACCCAGTACTTC. Its protein product is CASSSRTSGGSQETQYF.

This chain's CDR3 is CASTPLQGYEQYF. The CDR3 DNA follows: TGTGCCAGCACCCCCCTCCAGGGCTACGAGCAGTACTTC. The chain has TRBV9 and TRBJ2-7; possibly TRBD1 for D (5 bases). Germline CDR1 reads SGDLS; CDR2 reads YYNGEE. CDR3 length equals 13 residues. The ends were cut back, 6 bases at V and 3 bases at J, with 13 bases in the middle.

V is TRBV28 and J is TRBJ2-1; 7 nucleotides align to TRBD2. Looked up from germline, CDR1 is MDHEN and CDR2 is SYDVKM. V lost 6 bases and J lost 7; bases outside the gene matches: 12. The CDR3 totals 15 residues. CDR3 loop: CASRPLAVTGNEQFF. DNA of the CDR3: TGTGCCAGCAGACCTCTAGCGGTTACCGGGAATGAGCAGTTCTTC.

This chain uses TRBV18 with TRBJ1-1; D ambiguous. CDR3 length: 14 amino acids. Trimming removed 5 bases from V and 2 bases from J, with 12 bases in between. Germline V gene lookup returns CDR1 KGHSH and CDR2 LQKENI. In DNA, the CDR3 is TGTGCCAGCTCAGACACAAACGGAAACACTGAAGCTTTCTTT. Its translation: CASSDTNGNTEAFF.

The chain recombines TRBV7-9 with TRBJ2-7; possibly TRBD2 for D (5 bases). Looked up from germline, CDR1 is SEHNR and CDR2 is FQNEAQ (reference sequence). V was cut by 5 bases and J by 2 bases, with 13 bases left in between. CDR3 length equals 14 residues. The CDR3 region is CASSPERPPYEQYF. The CDR3 nucleotides are TGTGCCAGCAGCCCGGAGCGGCCCCCCTACGAGCAGTACTTC.

The chain has TRBV19 and TRBJ2-2; tentatively, D is TRBD2 (5 bases). Between the trimmed V and J ends, which lost 5 bases and 5 bases, there was a span of 9 bases. The germline V gene encodes CDR1 LNHDA and CDR2 SQIVND (reference sequence). This CDR3 region has 13 residues. CDR3 region: CASSVTRTGELFF. The DNA of the CDR3 is TGTGCCAGTAGTGTCACTAGGACCGGGGAGCTGTTTTTT.

CDR3: CASSLSGTTADTQYF. The DNA of the CDR3 is TGTGCCAGCAGCTTAAGCGGGACTACTGCGGATACGCAGTATTTT. The chain employs TRBV7-3 and TRBJ2-3; the match to TRBD2 covers 7 bases. CDR1 SGHTA and CDR2 FQGTGA come from the germline V gene. Trimming at V came to 1 base and at J to 6 bases, leaving 7 bases not matched to a gene. The CDR3 runs to 15 residues.

This chain joins TRBV7-2 and TRBJ2-5; 10 nucleotides agree with TRBD1. Near its end, the DNA agrees better with TRBJ2-7, so the J call may be wrong. The V gene's germline CDR1 is SGHTA and CDR2 FQGNSA. This CDR3 is built from 14 residues. CDR3 residues: CASSLGQGTYEQYF. DNA for the CDR3: TGTGCCAGCAGCTTGGGACAGGGGACCTACGAGCAGTACTTC.

J is TRBJ1-5 and V is TRBV2; 7 bases agree with TRBD1. Trimming cost V 5 bases and J 2 bases; bases outside gene matches: 9. The germline V gene has CDR1 SNHLY and CDR2 FYNNEI. The CDR3 spans 16 residues. CDR3 sequence reads: CASSFDREGGNQPQHF. The CDR3 DNA is TGTGCCAGCAGTTTTGACAGGGAAGGTGGCAATCAGCCCCAGCATTTT.